These T cell receptor beta chains were read from a single sample in a study of blood T cell repertoires in COVID-19. TCRdb's table, derived via immunoSEQ multiplex PCR, lists solely in-frame clones and lacks some. The table has approximately 240,000 clones, 65% to 80% seen once. The sequenced sample consisted of peripheral blood. These receptor sequences come from a woman in her 40s with active or convalescent COVID-19. Each CDR3 is given with its conserved first and last residue. Fields, in order: V gene, clone size, J gene, D gene, CDR3 DNA, CDR3 protein. The D gene is left open where the match is weak. For some rows the clone size is stated as once, few or many, or as a class when expanded; others skip it.

>TRBV7-2|.|TRBJ1-2|.
TGTGCCAGCAGCTTAGTACCGGGGTACTCGAACTATGGCTACACCTTC
CASSLVPGYSNYGYTF
>TRBV10-3|few|TRBJ2-1|TRBD2
TGTTGCTCCGGGGGGGTGTACAATGAGCAGTTCTTC
CCSGGVYNEQFF
>TRBV18|few|TRBJ2-3|TRBD2
TGTGCCAGCTCGCCGCTCGGGGGGAGTTCCGATACGCAGTATTTT
CASSPLGGSSDTQYF
>TRBV30|.|TRBJ2-3|TRBD2
TGTGCCTGGAGCCACTTAGCGGGGGGGTTGGATACGCAGTATTTT
CAWSHLAGGLDTQYF
>TRBV28|.|TRBJ1-5|.
TGTGCCAGCAGTCGGGATAGCAATCAGCCCCAGCATTTT
CASSRDSNQPQHF
>TRBV5-6|.|TRBJ1-4|.
TGTGCCAGCAGTCTGGGGCGGGGTAATGAAAAACTGTTTTTT
CASSLGRGNEKLFF
>TRBV19|.|TRBJ2-3|TRBD2
TGTGCCAGTAACCCTATGGCGGGGGGGAGCACAGATACGCAGTATTTT
CASNPMAGGSTDTQYF
>TRBV23-1|.|TRBJ1-2|.
TGCGCCAGCAGGGGGGAGGGGACCTATGGCTACACCTTC
CASRGEGTYGYTF
>TRBV19|.|TRBJ1-2|.
TGTGCCAGTAGTCCCCAGGGGCGAGACTATGGCTACACCTTC
CASSPQGRDYGYTF
>TRBV5-1|.|TRBJ2-2|.
TGCGCCAGCAGCTTGGATGGGGCAGGCACCGGGGAGCTGTTTTTT
CASSLDGAGTGELFF
>TRBV11-2|.|TRBJ1-3|.
TGTGCCAGCAGCCCAGGGGTAGGGAAAAATGGAAACACCATATATTTT
CASSPGVGKNGNTIYF
>TRBV3-1/TRBV3-2|.|TRBJ2-5|.
TGTGCCAGCAGTCAAAACAGGGTAGAGACCCAGTACTTC
CASSQNRVETQYF
>TRBV2|.|TRBJ2-1|TRBD2
TGTGCCAGCAGGGGACTAGCGAGGGAGCAGTTCTTC
CASRGLAREQFF
>TRBV5-6|.|TRBJ1-3|.
TGTGCCAGCAGCTTTGTAGGGGCCCTCTCTGGAAACACCATATATTTT
CASSFVGALSGNTIYF
>TRBV7-2|.|TRBJ2-4|TRBD1
TGTGCCAGCAGCTATGGACAGGGGCCCATTCAGTACTTC
CASSYGQGPIQYF
>TRBV5-5|.|TRBJ1-5|.
TGTGCCAGCAGCCGCGACGGGGTCAATCAGCCCCAGCATTTT
CASSRDGVNQPQHF
>TRBV19|.|TRBJ1-5|TRBD1
TGTGCCAGTAGTTCCCTAGGACAGGGCAATCAGCCCCAGCATTTT
CASSSLGQGNQPQHF
>TRBV5-1|few|TRBJ2-1|.
TGCGCCAGCAGCCCGCTCCCAGGGGCCCACAATGAGCAGTTCTTC
CASSPLPGAHNEQFF
>TRBV5-1|.|TRBJ2-1|.
TGCGCCAGCAGCTTGGAGTCAGCGGGCTCCTACAATGAGCAGTTCTTC
CASSLESAGSYNEQFF
>TRBV4-1|few|TRBJ1-4|.
TGCGCCAGCAGCCAAGCAAGGGGTCGGGCTAATGAAAAACTGTTTTTT
CASSQARGRANEKLFF
>TRBV28|.|TRBJ2-7|.
TGTGCCAGCAAACCCTGGACAGACTACGAGCAGTACTTC
CASKPWTDYEQYF
>TRBV11-2|few|TRBJ2-3|TRBD2
TGTGCCAGCAGCCGCATAGCGGGGCTACCCACAGATACGCAGTATTTT
CASSRIAGLPTDTQYF
>TRBV6-5|.|TRBJ1-5|TRBD1
TGTGCCAACGATGGACAGGGCAATCAGCCCCAGCATTTT
CANDGQGNQPQHF
>TRBV5-1|.|TRBJ1-4|TRBD1
TGCGCCAGCAGCTCGGGACAGGTGAATGAAAAACTGTTTTTT
CASSSGQVNEKLFF